This T cell receptor beta chain was captured by sequencing in a study of T cells in women clearing cervical HPV infection. Overall study context: Donors had HPV16-related CIN3 or worse; 2 had invasive cancer. Cases' blood sampling followed lesion detection by median about 150 days (90 to 200).

Notes on the study in general: Cases and controls were distinguished at AUC roughly 0.86 by richness and V genes.

About this clone: No antigen is known for it.

Only in-frame clones appear in the TCRdb table, and some are missing; sequencing was by immunoSEQ multiplex PCR. Reported are tens of thousands of clones; the ten largest clones contain around 4.9%. The sequenced material came from blood buffy coat. This receptor was obtained from a woman aged 18 to 75 with a cervical HPV16 infection that either progressed to CIN3+ or cleared (not recorded which).

Incomplete CDR3 DNA: TGTGCCAGCTCGAGGGGGGGGAACCAAGAGACC. Translated, it gives CASSRGGNQET. The whole CDR3 reads CASSRGGNQETQYF. V usage is TRBV2 and J usage is TRBJ2-5; D might be TRBD2 (7 bases). The DNA ends 3 residues before the CDR3 does, and the rest of the CDR3 is filled in from the germline J gene. The CDR3 is made up of 14 amino acids. Germline values: CDR1 SNHLY, CDR2 FYNNEI. V shed 8 bases and J shed 0 bases, with 13 bases lying between them.